This section outlines one T cell receptor beta chain sequence together with its context. Its antigen has not been determined. No qualities accompany the bases; no much larger clone lies one base away. TCRbeta CDR3 regions were amplified from genomic DNA by means of the immunoSEQ Assay, a bias-controlled multiplex PCR. In the source study's methods: The number of nucleated cells in each sample was estimated by amplification of reference gene primers within the assay. To quantify the absolute abundance of each unique TCRbeta CDR3 rearrangement, sequence reads were collapsed and filtered. Productive Simpson clonality was computed per sample as the square root of Simpson's diversity index over productive rearrangements. TCRdb holds this immuneACCESS table with in-frame rearrangements only. Some clones are missing; in checked studies, unresolved V genes explain under half, and the rest has no known cause. That table gives V, J and clone size, and the DNA gave D and trimming. Here the sample has roughly 200,000 clones; around 81% occur a single time. The leading ten clones occupy around 6% of the sample.

This specimen belongs to a study of blood T cell repertoires in COVID-19 (dated by TCRdb to about 2020). Some background on the complete study: The collaborator samples originated in the United States, Italy and Spain and spanned the acute and convalescent phases of COVID-19. Subjects who had been exposed to COVID-19, were actively infected with it, or had recovered from it provided the deeply sampled blood TCRbeta repertoires that made up the dataset. The prospective study material was composed of cDNA or gDNA derived from T cells, B-cell-depleted T cells, or PBMCs. Samples came from the ongoing ImmuneRACE study (first 160 participants) plus 1,254 subjects from 6 global collaborators. Where available, HLA class I and class II types were obtained from metadata supplied by the sample provider rather than from assay-based typing. Sample metadata almost always included a de-identified subject ID, COVID-19 status, age in years and sex. The repertoires were released in a freely available public database intended as a resource for research on the immune response to SARS-CoV-2. General study outcomes and caveats: Clinical and demographic metadata were provided uncurated, with the amount varying by source and participant.

Spanning cysteine to phenylalanine, the CDR3 consists of 17 amino acids. Only the CDR3 DNA is retained, 51 bases long and in frame from the first base. CDR1 and CDR2 are read off the germline V gene as SGHTA and FQGNSA. V ends up 2 bases short and J 0 bases short, with an unmatched junction base count of 4. Collaborating institutions collected whole blood in K2EDTA tubes following their own protocols. For TCRbeta analysis, collaborators shipped samples in one of three forms: frozen whole blood, isolated PBMCs, or DNA extracted from either of those sample types. The TCR comes from a woman in her 70s with acute or convalescent COVID-19. The sample comprised peripheral blood. The rearrangement joined TRBV7-2 to TRBJ2-1; 10 nucleotides in the junction match TRBD2. CDR3 sequence: CASSLTSSGSSYNEQFF. The nucleotide sequence reads TGTGCCAGCAGCTTAACTTCTAGCGGGAGCTCCTACAATGAGCAGTTCTTC.